This T cell receptor (beta chain) derives from a study of blood T cell repertoires in COVID-19. On the study more broadly: Acute-phase and convalescent COVID-19 samples originated in the United States, Italy and Spain. The analysed material was cDNA or gDNA that came from T cells, B-cell-depleted T cells, or PBMCs.

Looked up from germline, CDR1 is LGHNA and CDR2 is YNFKEQ. V trimming: 6 bases; J trimming: 1 base; junction bases outside the gene matches: 14. The CDR3 length is 18 residues. As processed by the authors: Estimation of nucleated cell counts relied on the amplification of reference gene primers. Assay: immunoSEQ multiplex PCR; the TCRdb copy retains only in-frame clones and omits some. That table supplies the V and J calls and clone size; D and trimming were determined from the DNA. Among 75,000 to 100,000 clones listed, around 80% were seen once. The chain combines TRBV4-2 with TRBJ1-4; 7 positions agree with TRBD1. This receptor was identified in a man aged 70 or older with acute or convalescent COVID-19. Sequencing was done on a sample of peripheral blood. The CDR3 region has the DNA TGTGCCAGCAGATACCCTAACAGGGGCCTTCTAACTAATGAAAAACTGTTTTTT. This encodes CASRYPNRGLLTNEKLFF.